The next 29 T cell receptor beta chains were all read from a single sample in a study of T cells expressing NK-cell markers (dated by TCRdb to about 2020). The library was built by means of 5' RACE. Sequenced on an Illumina HiSeq 2000. TCRdb reprocessed the reads and assigns one entry to each CDR3 protein sequence, leaving out DNA. This sample's listing comprises 400,000 to 450,000 distinct CDR3 sequences. Roughly 8% of the sample lies in the top ten. The sequenced sample consisted of blood T cells: a sorted CD56 or NKG2C T cell subset, CD4+ or CD8+ T cells, or bulk PBMC T cells (not recorded which). These receptors were obtained from a woman between 18 and 69 years old in good health.

V is TRBV30 and J is TRBJ2-3. The CDR3 sequence is 13 residues long. Germline V gives CDR1 GTSNPN, CDR2 SVGIG (reference sequence). The CDR3 loop is CAWTFSGTDTQYF. Full variable domain (missing parts from reference TRBV30 and TRBJ2-3): SQTIHQWPATLVQPVGSPLSLECTVEGTSNPNLYWYRQAAGRGLQLLFYSVGIGQISSEVPQNLSASRPQDRQFILSSKKLLLSDSGFYLCAWTFSGTDTQYFGPGTRLTVL.

The chain carries TRBV3-1 and TRBJ2-3; TCRdb's D call of TRBD2 is untestable without DNA. Germline values: CDR1 LGHDT, CDR2 YNNKEL (reference sequence). The CDR3 runs 16 residues. CDR3 sequence reads: CASSQEMKEVGDTQYF.

The rearrangement joins TRBV2 to TRBJ1-3; TCRdb's assignment of TRBD1 cannot be checked, as there is no DNA. CDR1 and CDR2 (germline): SNHLY, FYNNEI. This CDR3 has 16 amino acids. The CDR3 is CASRSLLSSSGNTIYF.

The chain couples TRBV10-3 to TRBJ2-5; TCRdb's D call, TRBD2, is unchecked because there is no DNA. This CDR3 has 13 amino acids. Germline V lookup: CDR1 ENHRY, CDR2 SYGVKD. CDR3 in amino acids: CAIALAGLETQYF.

The chain joins TRBV25-1 to TRBJ1-4; the TRBD1 assignment by TCRdb is unverifiable without DNA. CDR1 is MGHDK and CDR2 is SYGVNS in the germline V gene. CDR3 length: 16 residues. CDR3 loop: CASSDRGGRGNEKLFF. The full variable domain, with the rest looked up from reference TRBV25-1 and TRBJ1-4, is EADIYQTPRYLVIGTGKKITLECSQTMGHDKMYWYQQDPGMELHLIHYSYGVNSTEKGDLSSESTVSRIRTEHFPLTLESARPSHTSQYLCASSDRGGRGNEKLFFGSGTQLSVL.

This chain's CDR3 is CASSFVGASFNQPQHF. The V call is TRBV28, the J call TRBJ1-5. CDR1 is MDHEN, CDR2 SYDVKM, per germline. The CDR3 has 16 amino acids.

The chain couples TRBV20-1 to TRBJ2-5; there is no DNA to check the TCRdb D call of TRBD2. Germline CDR1 reads DFQATT; CDR2 reads SNEGSKA (reference sequence). This CDR3 has 15 amino acids. The CDR3 sequence is CSARVNLAGQETQYF.

The chain couples TRBV19 to TRBJ2-1; TCRdb's D gene call, TRBD2, goes unchecked for lack of DNA. This CDR3 region has 14 residues. CDR1 LNHDA and CDR2 SQIVND come from the germline V gene (reference sequence). Here the CDR3 reads CASASGVRRGEQFF.

The gene calls are TRBV27 and TRBJ2-3; TCRdb's D gene call, TRBD1, goes unchecked for lack of DNA. Germline values: CDR1 MNHEY, CDR2 SMNVEV (reference sequence). The CDR3 is made up of 14 amino acids. The CDR3 loop is CASSLGDRGDTQYF.

The chain employs TRBV7-3 and TRBJ2-2; TCRdb picks TRBD1, but there is no DNA to check that call. The CDR3 is 15 amino acids. The germline CDR1 and CDR2 sequences are SGHTA and FQGTGA. CDR3 protein: CASSFRPGATGELFF.

The chain combines TRBV11-2 with TRBJ2-3; TCRdb names TRBD2, which stays unverified in the absence of DNA. CDR3 length: 15 amino acids. Germline V gene lookup returns CDR1 SGHAT and CDR2 FQNNGV. This CDR3 reads CASSLVPLPTDTQYF.

This chain links TRBV5-4 with TRBJ2-3; TCRdb designates TRBD1, a call that cannot be tested without DNA. Germline V gene sequence: CDR1 SGHNT, CDR2 YYREEE (reference sequence). The CDR3 is 15 amino acids. CDR3 residues: CAIGQGAWGTDTQYF.

The chain carries TRBV20-1 and TRBJ2-3; TCRdb calls TRBD1, which cannot be checked without DNA. Germline CDR1 and CDR2: DFQATT and SNEGSKA (reference sequence). The CDR3 consists of 15 residues. CDR3: CSAAGTGGSTDTQYF.

The gene calls are TRBV3-1 and TRBJ1-5; the TRBD1 assignment by TCRdb is unverifiable without DNA. CDR3 length equals 17 residues. Germline V gene sequence: CDR1 LGHDT, CDR2 YNNKEL (reference sequence). This CDR3 is CASSQDWGEGGNQPQHF.

The rearrangement joins TRBV7-2 to TRBJ2-7. CDR1 and CDR2 (germline): SGHTA, FQGNSA. This CDR3 spans 13 amino acids. This CDR3 reads CASSLDRTYEQYF.

The chain links TRBV29-1 to TRBJ2-1; with no DNA, the TCRdb D assignment of TRBD2 cannot be verified. In germline, CDR1 is SQVTM, CDR2 ANQGSEA. The CDR3 spans 16 residues. The CDR3: CSVLTSVPGSYNEQFF.

The CDR3 loop is CASRGQQFSYNEQFF. V and J are TRBV12-3 or TRBV12-4 and TRBJ2-1; without DNA, the TCRdb call of TRBD1 cannot be checked. CDR3 size: 15 residues.

V and J are TRBV12-3 or TRBV12-4 and TRBJ1-1; lacking DNA, the TRBD1 call made by TCRdb goes unchecked. CDR3 length equals 15 residues. This CDR3 reads CASSLALGRVTEAFF.

The chain employs TRBV20-1 and TRBJ1-3. CDR1 and CDR2 from the germline V gene are DFQATT and SNEGSKA (reference sequence). The CDR3 has 14 residues. CDR3 loop: CSANYGNSGNTIYF.

Here the CDR3 reads CSARDVLAGVGYEQYF. The genes are TRBV20-1 and TRBJ2-7; absent DNA, TCRdb's TRBD2 call cannot be checked. The V gene's germline CDR1 is DFQATT and CDR2 SNEGSKA (reference sequence). The CDR3 is 16 residues long.

The chain links TRBV29-1 to TRBJ2-3; TCRdb names TRBD2, which stays unverified in the absence of DNA. The germline CDR1 and CDR2 sequences are SQVTM and ANQGSEA. This CDR3 is 13 amino acids long. CDR3 region: CSVAVAGGDTQYF.

The genes are TRBV2 and TRBJ1-5; TCRdb calls TRBD1, which cannot be checked without DNA. CDR1 and CDR2 from the germline V gene are SNHLY and FYNNEI. The CDR3 sequence is 14 residues long. The CDR3 protein is CASRSRGLNQPQHF. The whole variable domain, filled in from reference TRBV2 and TRBJ1-5, reads EPEVTQTPSHQVTQMGQEVILRCVPISNHLYFYWYRQILGQKVEFLVSFYNNEISEKSEIFDDQFSVERPDGSNFTLKIRSTKLEDSAMYFCASRSRGLNQPQHFGDGTRLSIL.

The chain has TRBV28 and TRBJ1-1; TCRdb calls TRBD1, which cannot be checked without DNA. Germline V gene lookup returns CDR1 MDHEN and CDR2 SYDVKM. The CDR3 is made up of 15 amino acids. CDR3 region: CASSLSARGNTEAFF.

J is TRBJ1-1 and V is TRBV5-1; lacking DNA, the TRBD1 call made by TCRdb goes unchecked. Germline loops: CDR1 SGHRS, CDR2 YFSETQ. The CDR3 runs 16 residues. The CDR3 protein is CASSWGQGDMNTEAFF.

The chain combines TRBV5-6 with TRBJ2-7; TCRdb's D gene call, TRBD1, goes unchecked for lack of DNA. The CDR3 spans 19 residues. The germline V gene encodes CDR1 SGHDT and CDR2 YYEEEE. CDR3 protein: CASSWSPLAPETNTYEQYF.

The chain's CDR3 is CASSFGTHGTEAFF. The chain joins TRBV7-9 to TRBJ1-1; the D call from TCRdb, TRBD1, cannot be confirmed without DNA. The CDR3 length is 14 residues. Germline assignment: CDR1 SEHNR and CDR2 FQNEAQ (reference sequence).

The chain couples TRBV12-3 or TRBV12-4 to TRBJ1-5; with no DNA, the TCRdb D assignment of TRBD1 cannot be verified. The CDR3 has 17 amino acids. CDR3 protein: CASSFGQSGVSNQPQHF.

This sequence joins TRBV15 and TRBJ2-7; TCRdb indicates TRBD1, and absent DNA this call remains unverified. The CDR3 totals 15 residues. Germline V gives CDR1 LNHNV, CDR2 YYDKDF (reference sequence). The CDR3 sequence: CATSREWTGYYEQYF.

The rearrangement links TRBV5-1 to TRBJ1-2. The CDR3 runs to 13 residues. CDR1 and CDR2 from the germline V gene are SGHRS and YFSETQ. The CDR3 reads CASSARQSSGYTF.